One TCR beta chain is described in this entry. Its specificity is not known. The record originates from a study of T cell responses to AZD1222 COVID-19 vaccine. Study outcomes and limitations: Nearly half of spike-specific TCRs reportedly target unmutated variant regions. Donors were largely white British and mainly female; clonal diversity was possibly underestimated. Sampling that yielded the repertoires occurred only after the peak T cell response.

Using immunoSEQ multiplex PCR, the repertoire was profiled, and TCRdb retains in-frame clones only, with some absent. The sample yields approximately 130,000 clones, more than 85% seen once. The source was peripheral blood, collected on day 0 of AZD1222 vaccination. The TCR was taken from an adult in good health.

Here the CDR3 reads CASSQDFTSGRLEQYF. DNA for the CDR3: TGTGCCAGCAGCCAGGATTTCACTAGCGGGAGGTTAGAGCAGTACTTC. The chain uses TRBV4-2 and TRBJ2-7, with 12 bases that match TRBD2. CDR1 is LGHNA, CDR2 YNFKEQ, per germline. This CDR3 is built from 16 residues. The V segment lost 3 bases and the J segment 7 bases; nucleotides outside the gene matches: 10.